Listed here are 8 T cell receptor beta chains from one sample, sequenced in a study of response to subunit inactivated influenza vaccine. One entry per CDR3 protein results from TCRdb running MiXCR on the RT-PCR reads. The data hold roughly 670,000 distinct CDR3 sequences, with 14% observed a single time. Sample: PBMCs from blood, taken around 15 days before vaccination. The source of these receptors is a middle-aged man who received an inactivated influenza vaccine.

In this sample, this clonotype turned up many times. The V and J genes are TRBV28 and TRBJ2-2; the D gene is possibly TRBD2 (5 bases). Per the germline V gene, CDR1 is MDHEN and CDR2 is SYDVKM. The CDR3 has 15 residues. V lost 6 bases, J lost 2 bases, and 13 bases lay in between. CDR3 residues: CASRPERRNTGELFF. The DNA for the CDR3 is TGTGCCAGCAGACCCGAGCGGAGAAACACCGGGGAGCTGTTTTTT.

A remark on this clonotype: A clone one base away is much larger, so this may be a read error. The rearrangement uses TRBV20-1 and TRBJ2-7; no reliable D call. The CDR3 has 12 residues. V was clipped by 0 bases and J by 3 bases, with 6 bases between them. Per the germline V gene, CDR1 is DFQATT and CDR2 is SNEGSKA (reference sequence). CDR3 in DNA: TGCAGTGCTAGAGATTCGGTCTACGAGCAGTACTTC. This encodes CSARDSVYEQYF.

There are a few counts of this clonotype. V and J are TRBV2 and TRBJ2-5; D call uncertain. CDR1 and CDR2 (germline): SNHLY, FYNNEI. The CDR3 covers 11 residues. V was clipped by 5 bases and J by 4 bases, with 5 bases between them. The CDR3 DNA follows: TGTGCCAGCAGTACGGTAGAGACCCAGTACTTC. It codes for CASSTVETQYF.

The CDR3 coding sequence is TGTGCCAGCAGCTTGACGAGGATGCGGGAGCAGTACTTC. Amino acids: CASSLTRMREQYF. The chain joins TRBV7-8 to TRBJ2-7; D not resolved. Trimming cost V 3 bases and J 7 bases, with 13 bases left between them. CDR3 size: 13 residues. Germline values: CDR1 SGHVS, CDR2 FQNEAQ.

This clonotype has a count of ten or more. The rearrangement joins TRBV3-1 to TRBJ1-1; D gene uncertain. The CDR3 is 15 amino acids. Germline CDR1 is LGHDT and CDR2 is YNNKEL (reference sequence). The ends were cut back, 0 bases at V and 4 bases at J, with 12 bases in the middle. The CDR3: CASSQDRAGFTEAFF. The DNA for the CDR3 is TGTGCCAGCAGCCAAGATAGAGCGGGCTTCACTGAAGCTTTCTTT.

This clonotype occurred a few times. This chain links TRBV20-1 with TRBJ2-1, with TRBD2 matching over 10 bases. The CDR3 has 16 amino acids. Germline assignment: CDR1 DFQATT and CDR2 SNEGSKA (reference sequence). V gave up 1 base and J gave up 4 bases; unmatched junction bases: 7. DNA of the CDR3: TGCAGTGCTAGAGTCGGAGCGGGAGGGGGGTACAATGAGCAGTTCTTC. Its protein product is CSARVGAGGGYNEQFF.

This clonotype was seen more than once but under ten times. The gene calls are TRBV12-3 or TRBV12-4 and TRBJ2-2; unclear D gene. The V end lost 1 base, the J end lost 7 bases, and 10 bases lay between the germline ends. This CDR3 is 14 amino acids long. The CDR3 nucleotides read TGTGCCAGCAGTTTAGTTTCGGTAATCGGGGAGCTGTTTTTT. It encodes CASSLVSVIGELFF.

The CDR3 DNA sequence: TGTGCCAGCAGCTCCTCTGCGGGAGGGCCGAACACCGGGGAGCTGTTTTTT. This sequence encodes CASSSSAGGPNTGELFF. V is TRBV7-8 and J is TRBJ2-2, with 9 bases fitting TRBD2. CDR1 SGHVS and CDR2 FQNEAQ come from the germline V gene. The trim removed 4 bases at V and 0 bases at J, leaving 6 bases unmatched. The CDR3 loop spans 17 amino acids.